A selection of T cell receptor beta chains follows, all from one sample in a study. From the 5' RACE reads, TCRdb called clonotypes with MiXCR, one entry per CDR3 protein. The sample lists 45,000 to 55,000 distinct CDR3 sequences; around 25% were seen once. Specimen: tumor-infiltrating naive CD4+ T cells sorted from the breast tumor. The receptors shown here come from a female donor with breast cancer. The conserved cysteine and the conserved F or W are not part of the CDR3 here.

CDR3aa	j_gene	v_gene
ASSTQGRGFAEQY	TRBJ2-7	TRBV28
ASSRGGTGMNEQF	TRBJ2-1	TRBV6-2/TRBV6-3
SAERTGFSGYYEQY	TRBJ2-7	TRBV20-1
ASSLRERGATDTQY	TRBJ2-3	TRBV5-1
ASSKKGGGTF	TRBJ1-1	TRBV6-5
ASSFGSAGGETQY	TRBJ2-5	TRBV5-1
ASSLGQGEGNLPQH	TRBJ1-5	TRBV7-9
ASSQDRSGEQY	TRBJ2-7	TRBV3-1
ASSPRQYQPQH	TRBJ1-5	TRBV4-1
ASSERGLGDIQY	TRBJ2-4	TRBV6-1
ASSQEFGGQGYNEQF	TRBJ2-1	TRBV4-1
ASGYSTLRGGDGFGQPQH	TRBJ1-5	TRBV6-2/TRBV6-3
ASRETSGKVTDTQY	TRBJ2-3	TRBV28
ASSLESRQPQH	TRBJ1-5	TRBV7-2
ASSRRLATADTQY	TRBJ2-3	TRBV3-1
ASSLGRNTEAF	TRBJ1-1	TRBV5-1
ASSPQGAGGYT	TRBJ1-2	TRBV9
ASSRTGSNEAF	TRBJ1-1	TRBV7-2
ASSYSTVNTEAF	TRBJ1-1	TRBV6-5
ASSLGTPEEKLF	TRBJ1-4	TRBV7-9